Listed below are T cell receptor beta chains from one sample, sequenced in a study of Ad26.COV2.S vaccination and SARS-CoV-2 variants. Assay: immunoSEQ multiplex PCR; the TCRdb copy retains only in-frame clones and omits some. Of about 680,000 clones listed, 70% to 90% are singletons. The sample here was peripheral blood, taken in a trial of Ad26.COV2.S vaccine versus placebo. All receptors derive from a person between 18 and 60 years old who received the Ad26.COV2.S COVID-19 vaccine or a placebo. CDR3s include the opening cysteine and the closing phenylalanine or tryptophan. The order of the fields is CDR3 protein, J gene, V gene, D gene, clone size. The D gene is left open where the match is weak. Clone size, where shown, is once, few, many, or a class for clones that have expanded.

CATSREGGPFAGELFF | TRBJ2-2 | TRBV15 | - | once
CASSRDSQTNQPQHF | TRBJ1-5 | TRBV5-5 | TRBD1 | -
CASSYSRWISGNTIYF | TRBJ1-3 | TRBV6-5 | - | -
CASSSYATAGAFF | TRBJ1-1 | TRBV6-6 | - | -
CASSYRVGTEAFF | TRBJ1-1 | TRBV6-5 | - | -
CASSSETGAGANVLTF | TRBJ2-6 | TRBV5-1 | TRBD1 | -
CASSGNRGYEQYF | TRBJ2-7 | TRBV5-4 | TRBD1 | -
CASSWGTSGGTDTQYF | TRBJ2-3 | TRBV5-8 | TRBD2 | -
CASPRSESTDTQYF | TRBJ2-3 | TRBV10-1 | - | -
CATSSGFSTDTQYF | TRBJ2-3 | TRBV24-1 | - | -
CASSQALGFITDTQYF | TRBJ2-3 | TRBV4-3 | - | -
CASSVGPAGEAFF | TRBJ1-1 | TRBV9 | - | -
CASSLAAGVDFF | TRBJ1-1 | TRBV12-3/TRBV12-4 | - | -
CASSDWDSSYNSPLHF | TRBJ1-6 | TRBV10-1 | - | few
CASSQREWTYNEQFF | TRBJ2-1 | TRBV6-5 | TRBD2 | -
CASSQDRPYNEQFF | TRBJ2-1 | TRBV4-3 | - | -
CASSRGTSGRAGRSFF | TRBJ2-1 | TRBV3-1/TRBV3-2 | TRBD2 | few
CASREDRAAYEQYF | TRBJ2-7 | TRBV2 | TRBD1 | -
CASSVGGWNTGELFF | TRBJ2-2 | TRBV6-4 | TRBD1 | -
CAIRVDETYYYEQYF | TRBJ2-7 | TRBV10-3 | - | -
CAISESGQGNQPQHF | TRBJ1-5 | TRBV10-3 | TRBD1 | -
CATAASGGSYNEQFF | TRBJ2-1 | TRBV15 | TRBD2 | -
CASSQERLPLGVGELFF | TRBJ2-2 | TRBV3-1/TRBV3-2 | - | -
CAWSVSGRNSPLHF | TRBJ1-6 | TRBV30 | - | -
CASSLVGGNTEAFF | TRBJ1-1 | TRBV5-1 | TRBD1 | -
CASSLNPISGGTYNEQFF | TRBJ2-1 | TRBV7-3 | TRBD2 | -
CASSKTGNTEAFF | TRBJ1-1 | TRBV6-5 | - | -
CASSAPQDRVGGELFF | TRBJ2-2 | TRBV7-9 | TRBD1 | -
CASSQGGAGTGELFF | TRBJ2-2 | TRBV2 | - | -
CASSQDLPGGTQYF | TRBJ2-3 | TRBV14 | TRBD1 | -
CASSWQFLRKDTEAFF | TRBJ1-1 | TRBV6-5 | - | -
CASSSPFQGIGNTIYF | TRBJ1-3 | TRBV5-6 | - | once
CASSQDLQGVVEKLFF | TRBJ1-4 | TRBV4-1 | TRBD1 | -
CASSYSGVMYEQFF | TRBJ2-1 | TRBV6-2/TRBV6-3 | - | -
CASSLRIAASYEQYF | TRBJ2-7 | TRBV5-6 | - | -
CASSPQVGAMNTEAFF | TRBJ1-1 | TRBV5-4 | - | once
CASRSDRSSYEQYF | TRBJ2-7 | TRBV7-8 | - | -
CAATEGQSYGYTF | TRBJ1-2 | TRBV10-3 | TRBD1 | few
CASSDFYVSSSGANVLTF | TRBJ2-6 | TRBV6-4 | - | -
CASSLSGGFHEQYF | TRBJ2-7 | TRBV5-1 | TRBD2 | once
CASSLAGTSFETQYF | TRBJ2-5 | TRBV5-1 | TRBD2 | once
CATRDRGDNEQFF | TRBJ2-1 | TRBV2 | TRBD1 | -
CASSVRTPQETQYF | TRBJ2-5 | TRBV6-5 | - | -